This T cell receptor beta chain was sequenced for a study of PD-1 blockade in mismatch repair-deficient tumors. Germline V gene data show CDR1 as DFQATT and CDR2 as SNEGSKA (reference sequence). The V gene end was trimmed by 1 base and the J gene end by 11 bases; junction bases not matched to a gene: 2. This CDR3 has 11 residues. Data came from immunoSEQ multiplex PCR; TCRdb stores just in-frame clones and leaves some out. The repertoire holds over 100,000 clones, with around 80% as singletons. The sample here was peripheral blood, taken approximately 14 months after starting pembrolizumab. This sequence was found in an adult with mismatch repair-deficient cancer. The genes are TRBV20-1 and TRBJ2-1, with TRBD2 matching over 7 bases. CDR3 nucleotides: TGCAGTGCTAGAGTAGGGACTAAGCAGTTCTTC. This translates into CSARVGTKQFF.